This T cell receptor beta chain was retrieved from a study of T-cell reconstitution after alpha-beta-depleted transplantation in children. Unique molecular identifiers were built into the TCRbeta library. TCRdb re-analysed the PCR reads in MiXCR, keeping a single row per CDR3 protein. This table has around 380,000 distinct CDR3 sequences, approximately 11% appearing once. CDR3 length: 16 residues. V was pared by 6 bases and J by 6 bases, with 6 bases of the junction left unmatched. Germline V gives CDR1 WSHSY, CDR2 SAAADI. V gene TRBV10-2 combines with J gene TRBJ2-2, with TRBD2 matching 14 bases. The sequence derives from a human donor who donated a stem cell graft to a child with acute myeloid leukemia. The sample here was PBMCs from the stem cell graft donor, taken from the stem cell graft. DNA of the CDR3: TGCGCCAGCAGCCATGGACTAGCGGGGGGACCCGGGGAGCTGTTTTTT. Amino acids: CASSHGLAGGPGELFF.